These 16 T cell receptor beta chains were all obtained from the same sample, sequenced in a study of blood T cell repertoires in COVID-19. The repertoire was sequenced with immunoSEQ multiplex PCR; TCRdb's copy has only in-frame clones and lacks some. The sample lists approximately 290,000 clones; around 90% were seen once. The sequenced sample was PBMCs or T cells enriched from blood (not recorded which). The receptors come from a woman younger than 30 with acute COVID-19.

This chain links TRBV6-5 with TRBJ2-1; the D gene is possibly TRBD2 (6 bases). V was cut by 10 bases and J by 10 bases, with 14 bases left in between. Germline V lookup: CDR1 MNHEY, CDR2 SVGAGI. The CDR3 length is 11 residues. CDR3 bases: TGTGCCACCCAAAACCGGGGGGAGCAGTTCTTC. Its translation is CATQNRGEQFF.

This clone was seen only a few times. The chain has TRBV7-2 and TRBJ2-7, with TRBD1 as a possible D gene (5 bases). The V end was cut by 1 base, the J end by 2 bases, with 9 bases between. Germline V gives CDR1 SGHTA, CDR2 FQGNSA. This CDR3 is built from 14 residues. The CDR3 DNA sequence: TGTGCCAGCAGCTTAGTGGGGCCAGCCTACGAGCAGTACTTC. Protein product: CASSLVGPAYEQYF.

The chain is built from TRBV3-1 (or the pseudogene TRBV3-2) and TRBJ2-1; TRBD1 agrees at 9 bases. Per germline, CDR1 LGHDT and CDR2 YNNKEL (reference sequence). V was pared by 0 bases and J by 7 bases, with 7 bases of the junction left unmatched. The CDR3 spans 16 residues. CDR3 in amino acids: CASSQEGTGRRNEQFF. DNA for the CDR3: TGTGCCAGCAGCCAAGAAGGGACAGGGCGAAGAAATGAGCAGTTCTTC.

This clone was seen once. The genes are TRBV27 and TRBJ2-1, with 10 nucleotides matching TRBD1. This CDR3 spans 16 amino acids. Trimming cost V 4 bases and J 7 bases; bases outside gene matches: 10. Germline CDR1 and CDR2: MNHEY and SMNVEV (reference sequence). The CDR3 region is CASSSLTGGHGNEQFF. The CDR3 DNA reads TGTGCCAGCAGTTCGTTGACAGGGGGCCACGGAAATGAGCAGTTCTTC.

The V call is TRBV14, the J call TRBJ2-4; TRBD2 is a possible D gene (6 bases). Germline V lookup: CDR1 SGHDN, CDR2 FVKESK. Trimming cost V 0 bases and J 1 base, with 13 bases left between them. This CDR3 is 17 amino acids long. In DNA form, the CDR3 reads TGTGCCAGCAGCCAAGAAGAACCCCGGGAGGCCAAAAACATTCAGTACTTC. Translated, it gives CASSQEEPREAKNIQYF.

The table lists this clone with a few counts. The V call is TRBV28, the J call TRBJ2-3; TRBD1 agrees at 10 bases. CDR1 and CDR2 from the germline V gene are MDHEN and SYDVKM. The CDR3 covers 16 residues. V lost 6 bases and J lost 3; bases outside the gene matches: 9. The CDR3 sequence: CASRWRQGARTDTQYF. The CDR3 nucleotides are TGTGCCAGCAGATGGAGACAGGGGGCAAGGACAGATACGCAGTATTTT.

Only one count was recorded for this clone. The chain couples TRBV14 to TRBJ1-1; D unresolved. Germline assignment: CDR1 SGHDN and CDR2 FVKESK. This CDR3 is built from 16 residues. The ends were cut back, 0 bases at V and 1 base at J, with 12 bases in the middle. In nucleotides, the CDR3 is TGTGCCAGCAGCCAAGAGCGGGCCCATGGGAACACTGAAGCTTTCTTT. Protein product: CASSQERAHGNTEAFF. Variable domain in full (rest from reference TRBV14 and TRBJ1-1): EAGVTQFPSHSVIEKGQTVTLRCDPISGHDNLYWYRRVMGKEIKFLLHFVKESKQDESGMPNNRFLAERTGGTYSTLKVQPAELEDSGVYFCASSQERAHGNTEAFFGQGTRLTVV.

The chain uses TRBV27 and TRBJ2-4; 8 bases line up with TRBD1. CDR3 size: 16 residues. J lost 2 bases, V lost 6 bases, and 9 bases had no gene match. The germline V gene has CDR1 MNHEY and CDR2 SMNVEV (reference sequence). CDR3 coding DNA: TGTGCCAGCAGGCACACGGACAGGGAGTCCAAAAACATTCAGTACTTC. It is translated as CASRHTDRESKNIQYF.

For the CDR3, the DNA is TGTGCCAGCAGCACAGGGGTCGACTATGGCTACACCTTC. This gives the protein CASSTGVDYGYTF. V is TRBV6-5 and J is TRBJ1-2; 7 bases align to TRBD1. The germline V gene has CDR1 MNHEY and CDR2 SVGAGI. With 6 bases clipped from V and 3 bases from J, the junction kept 4 bases outside the gene matches. This CDR3 is built from 13 residues.

The chain joins TRBV19 to TRBJ1-5; TRBD1 is a possible D gene (5 bases). The CDR3 totals 16 residues. V was pared by 3 bases and J by 2 bases, with 14 bases between. Germline assignment: CDR1 LNHDA and CDR2 SQIVND (reference sequence). Here the CDR3 reads CASSIEAGRGNQPQHF. CDR3 coding DNA: TGTGCCAGTAGTATCGAGGCGGGACGAGGCAATCAGCCCCAGCATTTT.

The chain recombines TRBV19 with TRBJ2-3; D call uncertain. CDR3 length equals 16 residues. Per germline, CDR1 LNHDA and CDR2 SQIVND (reference sequence). Trimming shortened V by 5 bases and J by 0 bases, and 15 bases separated the two germline ends. Here the CDR3 reads CASSDRPETSTDTQYF. In DNA, the CDR3 is TGTGCCAGTAGTGACCGACCAGAGACTAGCACAGATACGCAGTATTTT.

This chain connects TRBV2 to TRBJ2-7; TRBD1 matches at 8 bases. The CDR3 runs 13 residues. The V and J ends lost 10 bases and 3 bases, in that order; junction bases with no gene match: 8. Germline lookup yields CDR1 SNHLY and CDR2 FYNNEI. CDR3 region: CATPLGQGYEQYF. The CDR3 coding sequence is TGTGCCACCCCCCTTGGACAGGGCTACGAGCAGTACTTC.

The chain combines TRBV27 with TRBJ1-6; 8 nucleotides match TRBD1. The CDR3 is 15 residues long. CDR1 is MNHEY and CDR2 is SMNVEV in the germline V gene (reference sequence). Trimming at V came to 6 bases and at J to 8 bases, leaving 9 bases not matched to a gene. The CDR3 sequence is CASSQLGTGHSPLHF. The CDR3 DNA reads as TGTGCCAGCAGCCAACTTGGGACAGGCCATTCACCCCTCCACTTT.

The chain carries TRBV6-5 and TRBJ2-7; 7 nucleotides match TRBD1. The CDR3 sequence is 16 residues long. Germline CDR1 MNHEY, CDR2 SVGAGI. V gave up 4 bases and J gave up 0 bases; unmatched junction bases: 9. CDR3 bases: TGTGCCAGCAGTTGGGCCGGGACAGCCCCCTCCTACGAGCAGTACTTC. This translates into CASSWAGTAPSYEQYF.

The rearrangement joins TRBV7-6 to TRBJ1-5; 9 bases are shared with TRBD1. The germline gives CDR1 SGHVS, CDR2 FNYEAQ. The CDR3 runs 17 residues. The V and J ends lost 0 bases and 5 bases, in that order; junction bases with no gene match: 8. CDR3 nucleotide sequence: TGTGCCAGCAGCTTAGCAGGGTGGACAGGGGTTGATCAGCCCCAGCATTTT. Encoded protein: CASSLAGWTGVDQPQHF.

The genes are TRBV6-5 and TRBJ1-6; D is possibly TRBD1 (6 bases). This CDR3 has 15 amino acids. Trimming removed 3 bases at V and 4 bases at J, with 10 bases between. The V gene's germline CDR1 is MNHEY and CDR2 SVGAGI. CDR3 region: CASSYLDRYNSPLHF. CDR3 nucleotide sequence: TGTGCCAGCAGTTATCTGGACAGATATAATTCACCCCTCCACTTT.